The 22 T cell receptor beta chains below were found in one sample sequenced in a study of tumor-infiltrating lymphocytes in primary liver carcinoma. Researchers generated TCR beta cDNA from 500 ng of total RNA, relying on a constant-region primer. A slightly modified ARM-PCR protocol with three nested multiplex PCR rounds produced these TCR beta libraries. For approximately 11 cycles apiece, the opening two PCR rounds ran with TRBV1-TRBV30 forward primers and a C-beta reverse primer. From the multiplex PCR reads, TCRdb called clonotypes with MiXCR, one entry per CDR3 protein. The table lists fewer than 350,000 distinct CDR3 sequences, less than 65% of them singletons. Unsorted whole blood yielded the blood RNA, and germline DNA was also extracted. The sequenced sample was peripheral blood. The origin of the receptors is a middle-aged man with primary liver carcinoma and hepatitis B virus infection.

With regard to this clonotype: One end of the junction does not line up with germline, which may come from a read error. This sequence joins TRBV11-1 and TRBJ2-1, with a possible D match to TRBD2 (6 bases). The CDR3 has 15 residues. The germline V gene has CDR1 SGHAT and CDR2 FQDESV (reference sequence). CDR3: CANSLGREGYNEQLF. As DNA, the CDR3 is TGTGCCAACAGCTTGGGGCGGGAAGGCTACAATGAGCAGCTCTTC.

The chain has TRBV28 and TRBJ2-1; 11 bases fit TRBD2. With 1 base clipped from V and 11 bases from J, the junction kept 10 bases outside the gene matches. The germline CDR1 and CDR2 sequences are MDHEN and SYDVKM. This CDR3 has 16 amino acids. In nucleotides, the CDR3 is TGTGCCAGCAGTTTATTAACTAGCGGGAGTGGCCCCCAGCAGTTCTTC. It encodes CASSLLTSGSGPQQFF.

This clonotype has a count of ten or more. The chain combines TRBV5-1 with TRBJ2-1; possible D gene TRBD2, 6 bases. Germline V CDR1 and CDR2: SGHRS, YFSETQ. There are 15 residues in the CDR3. Between the trimmed V and J ends, which lost 4 bases and 8 bases, there was a span of 19 bases. CDR3 nucleotide sequence: TGCGCCAGCAGCCCCACCGGGACTGGCTTCTATGAGCAGTTCTTC. Translating gives CASSPTGTGFYEQFF. Full variable domain (outside the CDR3, taken from reference TRBV5-1 and TRBJ2-1): KAGVTQTPRYLIKTRGQQVTLSCSPISGHRSVSWYQQTPGQGLQFLFEYFSETQRNKGNFPGRFSGRQFSNSRSEMNVSTLELGDSALYLCASSPTGTGFYEQFFGPGTRLTVL.

CDR3 DNA: TGTGCCGGCAAGAGGACTCCAGTCCATAACGAGCAGTACTTC. This encodes CAGKRTPVHNEQYF. The V and J genes are TRBV6-1 and TRBJ2-7; TRBD2 might be the D (5 bases). The CDR3 consists of 14 residues. V lost 11 bases, J lost 5 bases, and 22 bases lay in between. Germline CDR1 is MNHNS and CDR2 is SASEGT.

Details on this clonotype: With a much larger clone just one base away, this may be a read error. The chain employs TRBV6-1 and TRBJ2-1, with 7 bases identical to TRBD2. From germline, CDR1 is MNHNS and CDR2 SASEGT. The CDR3 runs to 15 residues. DNA of the CDR3: TGTGCCAGCAGGGAAGCGGGAACCGACTACAATAAGCAGTTCTTC. Translated: CASREAGTDYNKQFF.

Worth noting for this clonotype: With a much larger clone just one base away, this may be a read error. V is TRBV6-5 and J is TRBJ1-1; 8 bases map to TRBD1. The CDR3 sequence is 16 residues long. Trimming removed 7 bases from V and 3 bases from J; junction bases left unmatched: 13. The germline V gene has CDR1 MNHEY and CDR2 SVGAGI. CDR3 loop: CASMAGYRGTDTEAFF. CDR3 nucleotide sequence: TGTGCCAGCATGGCCGGATACAGGGGGACCGACACTGAAGCTTTCTTT.

The chain joins TRBV11-2 to TRBJ2-7; the D gene is possibly TRBD1 (6 bases). V was cut by 10 bases and J by 1 base, with 20 bases left in between. The CDR3 runs 15 residues. Germline CDR1 SGHAT, CDR2 FQNNGV. The CDR3 loop is CANSTSTGGSYEQYF. The CDR3 DNA sequence: TGTGCCAATAGCACATCGACAGGAGGATCCTACGAGCAGTACTTC.

Regarding this clonotype: This may arise from a read error, as a much more abundant clone is one base away. The chain links TRBV29-1 to TRBJ1-2, with D perhaps matching TRBD1 (6 bases). Per germline, CDR1 SQVTM and CDR2 ANQGSEA. The CDR3 spans 16 residues. CDR3 in DNA: TGCAGCGTTGAAGATCGAAGGGAACAGGGCACCTATGACTACACCTTC. Protein: CSVEDRREQGTYDYTF.

J is TRBJ2-1 and V is TRBV11-3, with 11 nucleotides matching TRBD2. The CDR3 extends over 16 amino acids. Germline CDR1 is SGHNT and CDR2 is YENEEA. V lost 5 bases, J lost 8 bases, and 11 bases stayed unmatched. CDR3: CASSHRLAGGGDEQFF. CDR3 DNA sequence: TGTGCCAGCAGCCACCGCTTAGCGGGAGGGGGGGATGAGCAGTTCTTC.

The chain links TRBV24-1 to TRBJ2-7, with D perhaps being TRBD1 or TRBD2 (5 bases each). The V end was cut by 3 bases, the J end by 4 bases, with 15 bases between. This CDR3 has 15 residues. The V gene's germline CDR1 is KGHDR and CDR2 SFDVKD. This chain's CDR3 is CATSDGTEDQYEQYF. DNA for the CDR3: TGTGCCACCAGTGATGGGACCGAAGACCAATACGAGCAGTACTTC.

Regarding this clonotype: A much larger clone sits a single nucleotide away, making a read error possible. V is TRBV6-5 and J is TRBJ2-3; D ambiguous. Germline assignment: CDR1 MNHEY and CDR2 SVGAGI. V was pared by 5 bases and J by 8 bases, with 11 bases between. CDR3 length: 12 residues. The CDR3 DNA reads as TGTGCCAGCAGTACAGAGGATTTTACGCAGTATTTT. It translates to CASSTEDFTQYF.

This clonotype was recorded only once. This may be a read error, as it is one base from a much larger clone. The chain links TRBV10-3 to TRBJ2-3; 7 bases match TRBD1. The V and J ends lost 0 bases and 5 bases, in that order; junction bases with no gene match: 8. The length of the CDR3 is 16 residues. Germline loops: CDR1 ENHRY, CDR2 SYGVKD. CDR3 region: CAISESWRGGEDTQYF. Here the CDR3 DNA reads TGTGCCATCAGTGAGTCCTGGAGAGGGGGCGAAGATACGCAGTATTTT.

The chain joins TRBV11-2 to TRBJ2-7, with D maybe TRBD1 (6 bases). CDR1 and CDR2 from the germline V gene are SGHAT and FQNNGV. V gave up 4 bases and J gave up 8 bases, with 12 bases separating them. CDR3 length: 12 amino acids. The CDR3 nucleotides read TGTGCCAGCAGCTGGCCAGGGGACAAGCAGTACTTC. Translated: CASSWPGDKQYF.

As concerns this clonotype: A much larger clone differs by one base, so this may be a read error. As the CDR3 is not closed by the conserved phenylalanine or tryptophan, this likely results from a read error. J is TRBJ1-5 and V is TRBV10-2; the match to TRBD1 covers 9 bases. Germline V CDR1 and CDR2: WSHSY, SAAADI. Unmatched junction bases numbered 4, after V lost 3 bases and J lost 7 bases. The CDR3 loop spans 14 amino acids. CDR3 DNA sequence: TGCGCCAGCAGTGACGGGACAGGGTACCAGCCCCAGCATCTT. The encoded protein is CASSDGTGYQPQHL.

Comment on this clonotype: This may be a read error, as it is one base from a much larger clone. The V and J genes are TRBV28 and TRBJ2-1; D might be TRBD1 (5 bases). This CDR3 region has 13 residues. Germline V CDR1 and CDR2: MDHEN, SYDVKM. Trimming took off 4 bases at V and 9 bases at J, with 13 bases between the two ends. This chain's CDR3 is CASSWGTCGEQFF. The CDR3 DNA reads TGTGCCAGCAGTTGGGGCACTTGCGGTGAGCAGTTCTTC. The variable domain in full, completed from reference TRBV28 and TRBJ2-1, reads DVKVTQSSRYLVKRTGEKVFLECVQDMDHENMFWYRQDPGLGLRLIYFSYDVKMKEKGDIPEGYSVSREKKERFSLILESASTNQTSMYLCASSWGTCGEQFFGPGTRLTVL.

This clonotype was seen repeatedly, ten times or more. The chain links TRBV6-6 to TRBJ2-7, with 8 bases lining up with TRBD1. V lost 0 bases, J lost 1 base, and 5 bases stayed unmatched. The CDR3 runs 16 residues. Germline assignment: CDR1 MNHNY and CDR2 SVGAGI (reference sequence). In DNA, the CDR3 is TGTGCCAGCAGTTACTCCGGACAGGGAAGGTCCTACGAGCAGTACTTC. It codes for CASSYSGQGRSYEQYF.

Concerning this clonotype: A much larger clone sits a single nucleotide away, making a read error possible. The chain combines TRBV6-1 with TRBJ2-7, with D perhaps given as TRBD1 or TRBD2 (5 bases each). Trimming left V 5 bases short and J 0 bases short, with 11 bases between. The CDR3 loop spans 14 amino acids. Germline-derived CDR1 and CDR2 are MNHNS and SASEGT. As DNA, the CDR3 is TGTGCCAGCAGTCATCACGGGACCTCCTACGAGCAGTACTTC. As protein: CASSHHGTSYEQYF.

This clonotype has a handful of counts. The chain employs TRBV18 and TRBJ2-4; D is undetermined. CDR1 and CDR2 from the germline V gene are KGHSH and LQKENI. The ends were cut back, 1 base at V and 0 bases at J, with 7 bases in the middle. This CDR3 is built from 15 residues. The CDR3 loop is CASSPRTLAKNIQYF. CDR3 DNA sequence: TGTGCCAGCTCACCACGGACGCTAGCCAAAAACATTCAGTACTTC.

This clonotype was picked up many times. The rearrangement links TRBV10-1 to TRBJ2-5, with D tentatively TRBD1 or TRBD2 (6 bases each). Looked up from germline, CDR1 is WNHNN and CDR2 is SYGVQD (reference sequence). V was clipped by 2 bases and J by 1 base, with 14 bases between them. The CDR3 extends over 16 amino acids. In DNA, the CDR3 is TGCGCCAGCAGTGAGGCGGCAGGGGAGGCCCAAGAGACCCAGTACTTC. It yields the protein CASSEAAGEAQETQYF.

This chain uses TRBV29-1 with TRBJ2-7, with D perhaps matching TRBD1 (6 bases). The CDR3 sequence is 14 residues long. The V end was cut by 7 bases, the J end by 2 bases, with 18 bases between. The germline gives CDR1 SQVTM, CDR2 ANQGSEA. The CDR3 DNA sequence: TGCAGCGCCTGGGGACACGTGGACGCCTACGAGCAGTACTTC. It encodes CSAWGHVDAYEQYF.

There are a few counts of this clonotype. The J gene is TRBJ1-1, the V gene TRBV10-3; a possible D gene is TRBD1 (6 bases). Per germline, CDR1 ENHRY and CDR2 SYGVKD. This CDR3 has 13 amino acids. V was cut by 10 bases and J by 0 bases, with 12 bases left in between. The CDR3: CANGRGMNTEAFF. The CDR3 coding sequence is TGTGCCAACGGTAGGGGGATGAACACTGAAGCTTTCTTT.

With regard to this clonotype: A read error may produce the germline difference seen at one junction end. This chain joins TRBV11-2 and TRBJ2-1; TRBD2 matches at 14 bases. CDR1 and CDR2 (germline): SGHAT, FQNNGV. The CDR3 has 17 residues. The DNA of the CDR3 is TGTGCCAGCAGCATTGGGACTAGCGGGGGTACCTACGATGAGCAGTTCTTC. Translating it yields CASSIGTSGGTYDEQFF.